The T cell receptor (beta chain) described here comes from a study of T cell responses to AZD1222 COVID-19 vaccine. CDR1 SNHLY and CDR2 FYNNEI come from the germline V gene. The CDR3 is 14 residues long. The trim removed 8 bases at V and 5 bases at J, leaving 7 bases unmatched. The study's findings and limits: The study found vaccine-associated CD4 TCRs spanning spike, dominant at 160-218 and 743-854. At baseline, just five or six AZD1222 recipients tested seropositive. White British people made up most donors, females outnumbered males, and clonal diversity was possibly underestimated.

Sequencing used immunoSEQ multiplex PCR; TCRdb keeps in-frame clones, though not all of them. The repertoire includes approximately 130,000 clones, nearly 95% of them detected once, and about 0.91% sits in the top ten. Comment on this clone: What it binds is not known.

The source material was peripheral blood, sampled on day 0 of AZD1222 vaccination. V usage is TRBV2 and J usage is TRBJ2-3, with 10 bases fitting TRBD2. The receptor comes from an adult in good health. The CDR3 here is CASDSGGAGDTQYF. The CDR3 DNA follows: TGTGCCAGCGACAGCGGGGGGGCGGGAGATACGCAGTATTTT.